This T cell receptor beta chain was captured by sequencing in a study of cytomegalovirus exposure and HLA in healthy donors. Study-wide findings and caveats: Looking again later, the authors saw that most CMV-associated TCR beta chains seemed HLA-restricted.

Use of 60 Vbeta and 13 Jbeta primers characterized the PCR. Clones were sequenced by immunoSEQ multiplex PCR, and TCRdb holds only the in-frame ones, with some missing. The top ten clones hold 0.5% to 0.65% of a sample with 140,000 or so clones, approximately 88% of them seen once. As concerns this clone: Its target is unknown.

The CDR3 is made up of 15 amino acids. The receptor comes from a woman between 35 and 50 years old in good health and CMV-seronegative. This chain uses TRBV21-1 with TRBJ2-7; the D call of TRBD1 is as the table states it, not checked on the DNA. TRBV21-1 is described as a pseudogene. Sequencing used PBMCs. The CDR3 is CASTKGLRDSYEQYF. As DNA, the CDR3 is TGTGCCAGCACCAAAGGGCTCAGGGACTCCTACGAGCAGTACTTC.